This TCR beta chain was sequenced in a study of T cells after posttransplantation cyclophosphamide. Germline CDR1 reads SGHTA; CDR2 reads FQGNSA. Trimming shortened V by 1 base and J by 0 bases, and 7 bases separated the two germline ends. The CDR3 has 15 residues. Findings of the study overall: Recipient CMV seropositivity and CMV reactivation strongly tracked TRB clonality. TRB overlap between skin or GI tissue T cells and blood was limited. Later post-transplant blood repertoires were often dominated by donor CD8+ memory clones.

The protocol was immunoSEQ multiplex PCR, while the TCRdb copy is restricted to in-frame clones and leaves out a portion. The data show about 9,100 clones, with none appearing a single time. Busulfan-fludarabine conditioning, marrow transplant, and cyclophosphamide on days +3 and +4 were administered. At least ten counts were recorded for this clone. The antigen remains unidentified. The material was PBMCs, obtained approximately 380 days after allogeneic stem cell transplant with posttransplant cyclophosphamide. The source of this sequence is a male patient aged 50 to 60 who received an allogeneic stem cell transplant from a related donor and was CMV-positive. Some T cells may possibly be graft donor cells. The gene calls are TRBV7-2 and TRBJ1-5, with no clear D. The CDR3 sequence: CASSLVGSSNQPQHF. DNA of the CDR3: TGTGCCAGCAGCTTAGTCGGTTCTAGCAATCAGCCCCAGCATTTT.